This entry is about one T cell receptor (beta chain). The data belong to a study of cytomegalovirus exposure and HLA in healthy donors. The length of the CDR3 is 17 residues. V lost 0 bases to trimming and J lost 9 bases, with 24 bases between them. CDR1 is SGHVS, CDR2 FQNEAQ, per germline. Both 60 Vbeta primers and 13 Jbeta primers went into the PCR. Clones were read by immunoSEQ multiplex PCR, and TCRdb kept only the in-frame ones, dropping some. The sample includes 140,000 to 150,000 clones, roughly 78% of them seen just once. This chain links TRBV7-8 with TRBJ2-7, with D possibly being TRBD1 (6 bases). Sequencing was performed on PBMCs. The clonotype comes from a man between 40 and 49 years old in good health and CMV-seropositive. The DNA of the CDR3 is TGTGCCAGCAGCTTAGCGACCCGGGACATGGAGTACCGGGGGCAGTACTTC. It yields the protein CASSLATRDMEYRGQYF. The whole variable domain, remainder taken from reference TRBV7-8 and TRBJ2-7, is GAGVSQSPRYKVAKRGQDVALRCDPISGHVSLFWYQQALGQGPEFLTYFQNEAQLDKSGLPSDRFFAERPEGSVSTLKIQRTQQEDSAVYLCASSLATRDMEYRGQYFGPGTRLTVT.